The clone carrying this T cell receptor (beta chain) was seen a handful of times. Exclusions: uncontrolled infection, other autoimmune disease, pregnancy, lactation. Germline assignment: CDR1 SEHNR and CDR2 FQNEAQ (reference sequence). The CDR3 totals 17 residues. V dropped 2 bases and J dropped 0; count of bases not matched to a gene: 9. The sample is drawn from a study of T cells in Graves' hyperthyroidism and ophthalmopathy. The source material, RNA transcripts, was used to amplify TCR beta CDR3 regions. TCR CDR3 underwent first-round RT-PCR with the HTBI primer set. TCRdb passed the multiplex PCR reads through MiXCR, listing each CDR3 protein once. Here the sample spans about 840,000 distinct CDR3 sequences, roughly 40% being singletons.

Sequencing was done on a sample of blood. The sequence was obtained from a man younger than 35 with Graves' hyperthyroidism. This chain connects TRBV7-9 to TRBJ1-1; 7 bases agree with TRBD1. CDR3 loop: CASSLQGEGFMNTEAFF. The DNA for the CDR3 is TGTGCCAGCAGCTTACAGGGGGAAGGTTTCATGAACACTGAAGCTTTCTTT.